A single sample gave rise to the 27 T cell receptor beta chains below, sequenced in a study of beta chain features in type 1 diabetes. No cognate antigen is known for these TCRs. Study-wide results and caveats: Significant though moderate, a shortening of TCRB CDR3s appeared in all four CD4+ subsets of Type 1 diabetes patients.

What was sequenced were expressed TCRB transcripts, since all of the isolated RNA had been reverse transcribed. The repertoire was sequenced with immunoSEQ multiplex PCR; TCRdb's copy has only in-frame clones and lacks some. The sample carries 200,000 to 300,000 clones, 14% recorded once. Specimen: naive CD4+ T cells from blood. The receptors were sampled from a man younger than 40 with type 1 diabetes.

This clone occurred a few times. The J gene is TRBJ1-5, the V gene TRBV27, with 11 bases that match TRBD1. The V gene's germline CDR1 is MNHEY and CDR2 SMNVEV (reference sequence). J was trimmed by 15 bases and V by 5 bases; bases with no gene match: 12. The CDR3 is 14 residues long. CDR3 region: CASSPRTGGTGRHF. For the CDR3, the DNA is TGTGCCAGCAGTCCCCGGACAGGGGGCACCGGGCGGCATTTT.

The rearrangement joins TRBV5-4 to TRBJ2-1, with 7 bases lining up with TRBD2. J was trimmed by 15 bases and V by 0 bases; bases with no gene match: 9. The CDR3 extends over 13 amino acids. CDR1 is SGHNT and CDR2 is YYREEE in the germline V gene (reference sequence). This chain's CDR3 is CASSLAGTTGTFF. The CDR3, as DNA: TGTGCCAGCAGCTTGGCAGGGACTACGGGCACGTTCTTC.

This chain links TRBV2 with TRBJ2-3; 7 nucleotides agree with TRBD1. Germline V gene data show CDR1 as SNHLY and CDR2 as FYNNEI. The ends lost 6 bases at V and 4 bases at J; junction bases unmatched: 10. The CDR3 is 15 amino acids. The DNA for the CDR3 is TGTGCCAGCAGGCCGACAGGGAGTTCGGCAGATACGCAGTATTTT. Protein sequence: CASRPTGSSADTQYF.

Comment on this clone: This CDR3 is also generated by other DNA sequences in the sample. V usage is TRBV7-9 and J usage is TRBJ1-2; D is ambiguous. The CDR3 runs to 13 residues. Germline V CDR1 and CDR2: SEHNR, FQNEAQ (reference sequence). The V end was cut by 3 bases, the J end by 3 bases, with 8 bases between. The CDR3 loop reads CASSLGQDYGYTF. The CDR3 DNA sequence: TGTGCCAGCAGCTTGGGCCAGGACTATGGCTACACCTTC. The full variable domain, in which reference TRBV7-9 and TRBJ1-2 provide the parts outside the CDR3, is DTGVSQNPRHKITKRGQNVTFRCDPISEHNRLYWYRQTLGQGPEFLTYFQNEAQLEKSRLLSDRFSAERPKGSFSTLEIQRTEQGDSAMYLCASSLGQDYGYTFGSGTRLTVV.

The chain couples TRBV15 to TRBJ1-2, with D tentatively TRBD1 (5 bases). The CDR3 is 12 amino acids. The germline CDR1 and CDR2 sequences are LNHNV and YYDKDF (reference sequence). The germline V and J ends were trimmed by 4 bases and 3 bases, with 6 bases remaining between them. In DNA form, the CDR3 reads TGTGCCACCAGCAAACAGGACTATGGCTACACCTTC. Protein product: CATSKQDYGYTF. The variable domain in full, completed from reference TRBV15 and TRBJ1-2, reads DAMVIQNPRYQVTQFGKPVTLSCSQTLNHNVMYWYQQKSSQAPKLLFHYYDKDFNNEADTPDNFQSRRPNTSFCFLDIRSPGLGDTAMYLCATSKQDYGYTFGSGTRLTVV.

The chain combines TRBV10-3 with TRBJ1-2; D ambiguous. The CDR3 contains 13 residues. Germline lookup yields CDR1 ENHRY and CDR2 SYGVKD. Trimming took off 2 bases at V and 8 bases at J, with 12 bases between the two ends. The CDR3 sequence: CAISELEAGGYTF. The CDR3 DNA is TGTGCCATCAGTGAGCTGGAGGCCGGAGGCTACACCTTC.

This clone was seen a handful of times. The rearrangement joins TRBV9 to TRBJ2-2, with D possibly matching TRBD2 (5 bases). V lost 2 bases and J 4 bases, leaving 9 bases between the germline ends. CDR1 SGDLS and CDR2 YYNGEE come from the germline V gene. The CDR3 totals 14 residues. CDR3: CASSVEALTGELFF. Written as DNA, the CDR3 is TGTGCCAGCAGCGTGGAGGCTCTCACCGGGGAGCTGTTTTTT.

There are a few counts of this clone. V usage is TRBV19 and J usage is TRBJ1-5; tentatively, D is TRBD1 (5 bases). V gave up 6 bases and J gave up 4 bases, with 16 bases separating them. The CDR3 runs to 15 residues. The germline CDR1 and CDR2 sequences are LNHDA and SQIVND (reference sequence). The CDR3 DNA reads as TGTGCCAGTAGCCCGCGGGGGGTCGGGAATCAGCCCCAGCATTTT. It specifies CASSPRGVGNQPQHF.

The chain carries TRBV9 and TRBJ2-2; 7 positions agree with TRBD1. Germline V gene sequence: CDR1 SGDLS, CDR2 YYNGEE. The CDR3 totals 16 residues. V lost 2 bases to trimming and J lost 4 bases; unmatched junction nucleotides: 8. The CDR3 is CASSVGVGGGTGELFF. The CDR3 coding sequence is TGTGCCAGCAGCGTTGGGGTAGGGGGCGGCACCGGGGAGCTGTTTTTT.

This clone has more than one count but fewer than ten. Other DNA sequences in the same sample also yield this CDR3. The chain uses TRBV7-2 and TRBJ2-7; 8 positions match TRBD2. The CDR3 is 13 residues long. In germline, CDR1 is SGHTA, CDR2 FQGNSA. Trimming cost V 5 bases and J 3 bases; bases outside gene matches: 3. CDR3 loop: CASSLAGGYEQYF. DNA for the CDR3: TGTGCCAGCAGCCTCGCGGGGGGCTACGAGCAGTACTTC.

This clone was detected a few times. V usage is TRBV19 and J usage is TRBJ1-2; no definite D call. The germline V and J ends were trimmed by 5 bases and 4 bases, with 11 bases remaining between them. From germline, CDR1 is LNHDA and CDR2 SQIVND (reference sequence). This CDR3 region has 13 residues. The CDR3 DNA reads TGTGCCAGTAGTTCCGGGTACCTCTATGGCTACACCTTC. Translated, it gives CASSSGYLYGYTF.

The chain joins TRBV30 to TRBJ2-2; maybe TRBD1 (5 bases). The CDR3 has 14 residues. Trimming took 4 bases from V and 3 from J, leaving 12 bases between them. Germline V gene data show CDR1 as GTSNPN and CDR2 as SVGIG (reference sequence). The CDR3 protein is CAWKVIGDTGELFF. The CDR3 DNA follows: TGTGCCTGGAAAGTTATAGGGGACACCGGGGAGCTGTTTTTT.

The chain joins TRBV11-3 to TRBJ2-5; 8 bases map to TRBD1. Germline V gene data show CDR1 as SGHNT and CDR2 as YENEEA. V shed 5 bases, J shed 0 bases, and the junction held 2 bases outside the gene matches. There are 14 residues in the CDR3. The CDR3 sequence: CASSRDRYQETQYF. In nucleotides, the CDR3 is TGTGCCAGCAGCCGGGACAGGTACCAAGAGACCCAGTACTTC.

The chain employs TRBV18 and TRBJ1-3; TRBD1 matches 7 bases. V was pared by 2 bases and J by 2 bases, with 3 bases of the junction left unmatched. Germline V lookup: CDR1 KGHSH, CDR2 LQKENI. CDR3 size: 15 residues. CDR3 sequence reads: CASSPEGAAGNTIYF. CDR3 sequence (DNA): TGTGCCAGCTCACCAGAGGGGGCGGCTGGAAACACCATATATTTT. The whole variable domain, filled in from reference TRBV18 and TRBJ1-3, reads NAGVMQNPRHLVRRRGQEARLRCSPMKGHSHVYWYRQLPEEGLKFMVYLQKENIIDESGMPKERFSAEFPKEGPSILRIQQVVRGDSAAYFCASSPEGAAGNTIYFGEGSWLTVV.

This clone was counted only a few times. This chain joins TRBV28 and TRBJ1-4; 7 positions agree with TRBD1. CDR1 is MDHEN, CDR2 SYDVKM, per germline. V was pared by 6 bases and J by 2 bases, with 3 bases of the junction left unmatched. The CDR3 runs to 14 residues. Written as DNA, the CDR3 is TGTGCCAGCAGAACACAGGGGACTAATGAAAAACTGTTTTTT. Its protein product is CASRTQGTNEKLFF.

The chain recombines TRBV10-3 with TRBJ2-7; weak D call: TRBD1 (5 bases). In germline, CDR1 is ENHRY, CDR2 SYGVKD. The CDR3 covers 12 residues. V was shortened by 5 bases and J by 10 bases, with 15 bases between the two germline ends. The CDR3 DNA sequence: TGTGCCATCAGTTCAGACAGAAATCACCAGTACTTC. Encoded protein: CAISSDRNHQYF.

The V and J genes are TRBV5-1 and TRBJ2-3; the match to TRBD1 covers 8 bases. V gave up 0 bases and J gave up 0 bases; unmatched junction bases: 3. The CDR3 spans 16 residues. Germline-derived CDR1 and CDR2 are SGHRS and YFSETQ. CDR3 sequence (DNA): TGCGCCAGCAGCTTGGCGGACAGGGCTAGCACAGATACGCAGTATTTT. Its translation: CASSLADRASTDTQYF.

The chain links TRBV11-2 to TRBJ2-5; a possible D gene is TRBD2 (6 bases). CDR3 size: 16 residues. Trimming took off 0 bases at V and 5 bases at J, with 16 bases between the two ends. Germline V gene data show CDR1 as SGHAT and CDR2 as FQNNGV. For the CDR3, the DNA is TGTGCCAGCAGCTTAGACCCGGACTACCTAGCGGAGACCCAGTACTTC. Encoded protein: CASSLDPDYLAETQYF.

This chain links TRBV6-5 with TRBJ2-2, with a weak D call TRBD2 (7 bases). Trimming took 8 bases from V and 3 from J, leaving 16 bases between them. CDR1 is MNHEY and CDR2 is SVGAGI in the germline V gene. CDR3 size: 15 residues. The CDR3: CASCPGGLDTGELFF. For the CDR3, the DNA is TGTGCCAGCTGCCCGGGGGGCCTAGACACCGGGGAGCTGTTTTTT.

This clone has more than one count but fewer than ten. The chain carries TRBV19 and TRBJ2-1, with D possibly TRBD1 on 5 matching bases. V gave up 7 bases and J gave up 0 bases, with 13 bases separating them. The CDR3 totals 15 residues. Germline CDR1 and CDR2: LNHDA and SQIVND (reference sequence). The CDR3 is CASTLWGSSYNEQFF. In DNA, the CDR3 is TGTGCCAGTACCCTCTGGGGCAGCTCCTACAATGAGCAGTTCTTC.

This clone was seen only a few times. The CDR3 is CATLGLVGNEQFF. The CDR3 DNA sequence: TGTGCTACCCTCGGACTAGTCGGGAATGAGCAGTTCTTC. This sequence joins TRBV12-5 and TRBJ2-1, with 7 bases matching TRBD2. This CDR3 has 13 amino acids. The ends lost 10 bases at V and 7 bases at J; junction bases unmatched: 10. The germline V gene has CDR1 LGHNT and CDR2 FRNRAP.

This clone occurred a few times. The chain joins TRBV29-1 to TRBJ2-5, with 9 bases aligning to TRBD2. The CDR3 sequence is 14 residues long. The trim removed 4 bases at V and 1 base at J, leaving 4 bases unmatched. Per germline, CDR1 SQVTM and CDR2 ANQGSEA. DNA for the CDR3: TGCAGCGTTGTAGCTAGCGGGACCCAAGAGACCCAGTACTTC. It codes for CSVVASGTQETQYF.

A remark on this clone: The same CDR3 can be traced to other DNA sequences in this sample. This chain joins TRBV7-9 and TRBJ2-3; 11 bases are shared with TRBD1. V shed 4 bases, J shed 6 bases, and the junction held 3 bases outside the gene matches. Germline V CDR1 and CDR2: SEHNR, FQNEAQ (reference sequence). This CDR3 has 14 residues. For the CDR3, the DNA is TGTGCCAGCAGCTCCGGGACAGGGGGGGATACGCAGTATTTT. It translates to CASSSGTGGDTQYF.

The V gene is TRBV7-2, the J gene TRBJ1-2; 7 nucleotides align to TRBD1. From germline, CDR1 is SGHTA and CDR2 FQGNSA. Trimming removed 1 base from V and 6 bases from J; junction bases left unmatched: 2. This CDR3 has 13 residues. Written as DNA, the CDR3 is TGTGCCAGCAGCTTAGAGGGGGCGGATGGCTACACCTTC. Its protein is CASSLEGADGYTF.

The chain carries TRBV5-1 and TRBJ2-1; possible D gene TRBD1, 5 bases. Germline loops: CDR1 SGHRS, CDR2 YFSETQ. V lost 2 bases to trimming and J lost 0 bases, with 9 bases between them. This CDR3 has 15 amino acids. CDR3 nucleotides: TGCGCCAGCAGCTTTCGACAGAGCTCCTACAATGAGCAGTTCTTC. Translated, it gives CASSFRQSSYNEQFF.

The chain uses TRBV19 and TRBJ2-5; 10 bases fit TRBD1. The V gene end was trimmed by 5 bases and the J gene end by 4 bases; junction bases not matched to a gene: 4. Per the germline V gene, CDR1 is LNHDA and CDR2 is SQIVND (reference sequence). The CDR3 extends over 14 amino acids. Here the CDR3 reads CASSSRQGAETQYF. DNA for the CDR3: TGTGCCAGTAGTTCACGACAGGGGGCAGAGACCCAGTACTTC.

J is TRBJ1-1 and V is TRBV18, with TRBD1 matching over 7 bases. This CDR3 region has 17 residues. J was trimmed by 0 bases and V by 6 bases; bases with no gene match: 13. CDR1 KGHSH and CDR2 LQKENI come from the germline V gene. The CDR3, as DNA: TGTGCCAGCTCGCCTATGGAAGGGGGCGGGATGAACACTGAAGCTTTCTTT. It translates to CASSPMEGGGMNTEAFF.